This T cell receptor beta chain was obtained from a study of T cell responses to AZD1222 COVID-19 vaccine. Study-wide results and limits: None of the repertoires were sampled until the peak T cell response had passed. Mostly white British, mostly female donors; authors suggested clonal diversity may be underestimated. Vaccine-related CD4 TCRs covered spike, predominating at 160-218 and 743-854.

The study pooled second doses at about 4 or about 12 weeks. The table came from immunoSEQ multiplex PCR; TCRdb's copy has only in-frame clones and leaves some out. The table includes 90,000 to 150,000 clones, 88% detected once. This CDR3 has 15 residues. The V segment lost 4 bases and the J segment 3 bases; nucleotides outside the gene matches: 9. CDR1 is SQVTM, CDR2 ANQGSEA, per germline. As for this clone: Its cognate antigen is unknown.

The sequence was obtained from an adult who received the AZD1222 COVID-19 vaccine. The chain links TRBV29-1 to TRBJ1-2; 9 positions match TRBD1. The specimen was peripheral blood, collected 28 days after the second AZD1222 dose. The CDR3 sequence is CSVVRMDRGDYGYTF. The CDR3 nucleotides are TGCAGCGTTGTACGGATGGACAGGGGTGACTATGGCTACACCTTC.